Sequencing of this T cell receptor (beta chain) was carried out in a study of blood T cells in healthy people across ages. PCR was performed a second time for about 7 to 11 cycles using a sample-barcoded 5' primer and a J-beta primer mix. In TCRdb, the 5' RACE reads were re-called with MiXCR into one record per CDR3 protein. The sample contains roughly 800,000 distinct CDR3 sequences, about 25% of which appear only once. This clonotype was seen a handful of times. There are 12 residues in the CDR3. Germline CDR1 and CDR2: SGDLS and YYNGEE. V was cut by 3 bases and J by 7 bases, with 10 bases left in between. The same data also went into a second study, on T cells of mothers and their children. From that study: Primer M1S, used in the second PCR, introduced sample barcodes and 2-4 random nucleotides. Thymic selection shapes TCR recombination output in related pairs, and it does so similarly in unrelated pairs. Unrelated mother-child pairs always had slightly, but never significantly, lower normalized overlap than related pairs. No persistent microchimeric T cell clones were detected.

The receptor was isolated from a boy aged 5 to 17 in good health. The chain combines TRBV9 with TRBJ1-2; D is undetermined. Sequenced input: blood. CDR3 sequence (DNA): TGTGCCAGCAGCGCAAGAATAGGTGGCTACACCTTC. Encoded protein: CASSARIGGYTF.